The rows below give T cell receptor beta chains drawn from one sample of a study of blood T cell repertoires in COVID-19. Profiled with immunoSEQ multiplex PCR; TCRdb holds only in-frame clones, not every one. This repertoire shows under 350,000 clones, around 89% found once; its top ten account for approximately 4.2%. Sequencing was done on a sample of peripheral blood. These receptors all stem from a man in his forties with acute or convalescent COVID-19. Both conserved end residues are part of each CDR3. Fields, in order: V gene, J gene, clone size, D gene, CDR3 protein, CDR3 DNA. The D gene is left open where the match is weak. For some rows the clone size is stated as once, few or many, or as a class when expanded; others skip it.

V gene: TRBV6-5; J gene: TRBJ2-2; clone size: NA; D gene: NA; CDR3 protein: CASSYFRAAGELFF; CDR3 DNA: TGTGCCAGCAGTTACTTTCGAGCTGCCGGGGAGCTGTTTTTT
V gene: TRBV2; J gene: TRBJ1-5; clone size: NA; D gene: TRBD1; CDR3 protein: CASSERGQGSQPQHF; CDR3 DNA: TGTGCCAGCAGTGAAAGGGGGCAGGGTAGTCAGCCCCAGCATTTT
V gene: TRBV24-1; J gene: TRBJ2-1; clone size: few; D gene: TRBD2; CDR3 protein: CATSDIFSGGFDNEQFF; CDR3 DNA: TGTGCCACCAGTGATATCTTTAGCGGGGGGTTCGACAATGAGCAGTTCTTC
V gene: TRBV5-4; J gene: TRBJ2-1; clone size: NA; D gene: NA; CDR3 protein: CASSLATRGNSYNEQFF; CDR3 DNA: TGTGCCAGCAGCTTGGCAACCCGGGGAAACTCCTACAATGAGCAGTTCTTC
V gene: TRBV19; J gene: TRBJ2-2; clone size: NA; D gene: TRBD1; CDR3 protein: CATKGQGTGELFF; CDR3 DNA: TGTGCCACCAAGGGACAGGGGACCGGGGAGCTGTTTTTT
V gene: TRBV19; J gene: TRBJ1-2; clone size: NA; D gene: TRBD1; CDR3 protein: CASTPGQTNYGYTF; CDR3 DNA: TGTGCCAGTACCCCGGGACAGACTAACTATGGCTACACCTTC
V gene: TRBV5-6; J gene: TRBJ1-2; clone size: NA; D gene: NA; CDR3 protein: CASSSRTDYGYTF; CDR3 DNA: TGTGCCAGCAGCTCGCGGACAGACTATGGCTACACCTTC
V gene: TRBV18; J gene: TRBJ2-3; clone size: NA; D gene: TRBD2; CDR3 protein: CASSPSGVGTDTQYF; CDR3 DNA: TGTGCCAGCTCACCTAGCGGGGTGGGCACAGATACGCAGTATTTT
V gene: TRBV11-2; J gene: TRBJ1-1; clone size: NA; D gene: NA; CDR3 protein: CASIPGRSNTEAFF; CDR3 DNA: TGTGCCAGCATCCCAGGGCGCTCGAACACTGAAGCTTTCTTT
V gene: TRBV12-3/TRBV12-4; J gene: TRBJ1-2; clone size: NA; D gene: NA; CDR3 protein: CASSYFRGLGYTF; CDR3 DNA: TGTGCCAGCAGTTACTTCAGGGGTCTGGGCTACACCTTC
V gene: TRBV2; J gene: TRBJ1-5; clone size: NA; D gene: NA; CDR3 protein: CASSERRGGQPQHF; CDR3 DNA: TGTGCCAGCAGTGAACGCCGGGGAGGTCAGCCCCAGCATTTT
V gene: TRBV6-6; J gene: TRBJ1-1; clone size: NA; D gene: TRBD1; CDR3 protein: CASRIGQGLTEAFF; CDR3 DNA: TGTGCCAGCAGAATCGGACAGGGGTTGACTGAAGCTTTCTTT
V gene: TRBV2; J gene: TRBJ2-1; clone size: NA; D gene: NA; CDR3 protein: CASSMGGRGNEQFF; CDR3 DNA: TGTGCCAGCAGTATGGGGGGTCGGGGGAATGAGCAGTTCTTC
V gene: TRBV9; J gene: TRBJ1-2; clone size: NA; D gene: TRBD1; CDR3 protein: CASRTDRGRYGYTF; CDR3 DNA: TGTGCCAGCAGAACTGACAGGGGAAGGTATGGCTACACCTTC
V gene: TRBV24-1; J gene: TRBJ1-2; clone size: NA; D gene: NA; CDR3 protein: CATSRRPDFNYGYTF; CDR3 DNA: TGTGCCACCAGTCGCAGGCCAGATTTTAACTATGGCTACACCTTC
V gene: TRBV3-1/TRBV3-2; J gene: TRBJ1-2; clone size: NA; D gene: NA; CDR3 protein: CASSQASHGYTF; CDR3 DNA: TGTGCCAGCAGCCAGGCCTCTCATGGCTACACCTTC
V gene: TRBV3-1/TRBV3-2; J gene: TRBJ1-1; clone size: NA; D gene: NA; CDR3 protein: CASSQGQPAFF; CDR3 DNA: TGTGCCAGCAGCCAGGGGCAGCCGGCTTTCTTT
V gene: TRBV3-1/TRBV3-2; J gene: TRBJ1-5; clone size: NA; D gene: TRBD1; CDR3 protein: CASSQSTGVGQPQHF; CDR3 DNA: TGTGCCAGCAGCCAATCAACAGGGGTGGGTCAGCCCCAGCATTTT
V gene: TRBV2; J gene: TRBJ1-1; clone size: once; D gene: NA; CDR3 protein: CASTDRRGTEAFF; CDR3 DNA: TGTGCCAGCACAGACAGGCGAGGCACTGAAGCTTTCTTT
V gene: TRBV6-1; J gene: TRBJ1-5; clone size: NA; D gene: NA; CDR3 protein: CASSEVGGQQPQHF; CDR3 DNA: TGTGCCAGCAGTGAAGTCGGGGGGCAGCAGCCCCAGCATTTT
V gene: TRBV18; J gene: TRBJ2-2; clone size: NA; D gene: TRBD1; CDR3 protein: CASSPSGQGRNGELFF; CDR3 DNA: TGTGCCAGCTCACCATCGGGACAGGGACGAAACGGGGAGCTGTTTTTT
V gene: TRBV30; J gene: TRBJ2-1; clone size: NA; D gene: TRBD1; CDR3 protein: CAWSPQGASYNEQFF; CDR3 DNA: TGTGCCTGGAGTCCACAGGGGGCCTCTTACAATGAGCAGTTCTTC
V gene: TRBV5-1; J gene: TRBJ2-1; clone size: NA; D gene: NA; CDR3 protein: CASSTMTSRVDEQFF; CDR3 DNA: TGCGCCAGCAGCACCATGACGTCGCGGGTCGATGAGCAGTTCTTC
V gene: TRBV6-1; J gene: TRBJ1-1; clone size: NA; D gene: NA; CDR3 protein: CASSEEYGRVRGAFF; CDR3 DNA: TGTGCCAGCAGTGAAGAGTATGGCCGGGTTAGGGGAGCTTTCTTT
V gene: TRBV5-6; J gene: TRBJ2-5; clone size: NA; D gene: TRBD2; CDR3 protein: CASSAGAAQETQYF; CDR3 DNA: TGTGCCAGCAGCGCGGGAGCCGCACAAGAGACCCAGTACTTC
V gene: TRBV5-6; J gene: TRBJ2-7; clone size: NA; D gene: TRBD2; CDR3 protein: CASSFTPSGGAYEQYF; CDR3 DNA: TGTGCCAGCAGCTTTACCCCTAGCGGGGGGGCTTACGAGCAGTACTTC
V gene: TRBV5-4; J gene: TRBJ1-6; clone size: NA; D gene: NA; CDR3 protein: CASSPEGVASPLHF; CDR3 DNA: TGTGCCAGCAGCCCGGAAGGGGTAGCTTCACCCCTCCACTTT
V gene: TRBV5-1; J gene: TRBJ1-3; clone size: NA; D gene: NA; CDR3 protein: CASSQQGGNTIYF; CDR3 DNA: TGCGCCAGCAGCCAACAGGGAGGAAACACCATATATTTT
V gene: TRBV11-2; J gene: TRBJ2-7; clone size: NA; D gene: TRBD2; CDR3 protein: CASSLTAGASGSEQYF; CDR3 DNA: TGTGCCAGCAGCTTAACAGCGGGGGCCTCCGGGAGCGAGCAGTACTTC
V gene: TRBV12-5; J gene: TRBJ2-2; clone size: NA; D gene: NA; CDR3 protein: CASGLGGAGELFF; CDR3 DNA: TGTGCTAGTGGTTTAGGGGGAGCTGGGGAGCTGTTTTTT
V gene: TRBV19; J gene: TRBJ1-2; clone size: NA; D gene: NA; CDR3 protein: CASSMAQGMRYGYTF; CDR3 DNA: TGTGCCAGTAGTATGGCGCAGGGGATGAGATATGGCTACACCTTC
V gene: TRBV5-1; J gene: TRBJ1-1; clone size: NA; D gene: TRBD1; CDR3 protein: CASSPDRDENEAFF; CDR3 DNA: TGCGCCAGCAGCCCGGACAGGGACGAGAACGAAGCTTTCTTT
V gene: TRBV29-1; J gene: TRBJ1-1; clone size: NA; D gene: NA; CDR3 protein: CSVEVRQGLNTEAFF; CDR3 DNA: TGCAGCGTTGAAGTCCGGCAGGGGCTGAACACTGAAGCTTTCTTT
V gene: TRBV7-9; J gene: TRBJ1-2; clone size: NA; D gene: NA; CDR3 protein: CASSAEKGVIYGYTF; CDR3 DNA: TGTGCCAGCAGCGCAGAAAAGGGGGTCATCTATGGCTACACCTTC
V gene: TRBV7-8; J gene: TRBJ1-1; clone size: NA; D gene: NA; CDR3 protein: CASSFSLRTEAFF; CDR3 DNA: TGTGCCAGCAGCTTCTCCTTGAGGACTGAAGCTTTCTTT
V gene: TRBV20-1; J gene: TRBJ1-1; clone size: NA; D gene: TRBD1; CDR3 protein: CSASAGTGPNF; CDR3 DNA: TGCAGTGCTAGTGCCGGGACAGGGCCAAACTTT
V gene: TRBV18; J gene: TRBJ2-7; clone size: NA; D gene: NA; CDR3 protein: CASSRLGKQYF; CDR3 DNA: TGTGCCAGCTCCCGATTGGGCAAGCAGTACTTC
V gene: TRBV30; J gene: TRBJ1-6; clone size: NA; D gene: NA; CDR3 protein: CAWSEQDNSPLHF; CDR3 DNA: TGTGCCTGGAGTGAACAGGATAATTCACCCCTCCACTTT
V gene: TRBV7-2; J gene: TRBJ1-5; clone size: NA; D gene: TRBD1; CDR3 protein: CASSLGQGKRPQHF; CDR3 DNA: TGTGCCAGCAGCTTGGGACAGGGGAAGCGGCCCCAGCATTTT
V gene: TRBV13; J gene: TRBJ2-7; clone size: NA; D gene: NA; CDR3 protein: CASSWRPYEQYF; CDR3 DNA: TGTGCCAGCAGTTGGAGGCCCTACGAGCAGTACTTC
V gene: TRBV5-6; J gene: TRBJ1-4; clone size: NA; D gene: TRBD1; CDR3 protein: CASSLGRGKLEKLFF; CDR3 DNA: TGTGCCAGCAGCTTGGGCAGGGGGAAACTTGAAAAACTGTTTTTT